This T cell receptor (beta chain) was captured by sequencing in a study of blood T cell repertoires in COVID-19. Germline V gives CDR1 SQVTM, CDR2 ANQGSEA. V lost 6 bases, J lost 0 bases, and 6 bases lay in between. The CDR3 spans 12 residues. Method: immunoSEQ multiplex PCR; TCRdb's copy keeps in-frame clones and lacks some. The sample yields approximately 77,000 clones, around 88% seen once. The chain employs TRBV29-1 and TRBJ1-5, with D maybe TRBD1 (6 bases). This TCR came from a woman over 75 with acute or convalescent COVID-19. The material sequenced was peripheral blood. CDR3 loop: CSVGGSNQPQHF. The CDR3, as DNA: TGCAGCGTAGGGGGTAGCAATCAGCCCCAGCATTTT.